This TCR beta chain was documented in a study of T cells in localized non-small cell lung cancer. TCRdb's copy holds only in-frame clones and misses some; the assay was immunoSEQ multiplex PCR. This sample has some 11,000 clones, with around nine tenths found just once. Study-level findings and limits: Detection in adjacent lung was observed for a median about 56 of the top 100 tumor clones. Blood T cell density predicted longer survival; adjacent-lung clonality, shorter. Adjacent uninvolved lung tissue had the highest T cell clonality, exceeding tumor. Owing to sequencing of a solitary tumor region, heterogeneity cannot be discounted.

The germline CDR1 and CDR2 sequences are SQVTM and ANQGSEA. V was trimmed by 4 bases and J by 1 base, leaving 13 bases between them. CDR3 length: 14 residues. With regard to this clone: The antigen is not known.

The sample consisted of peripheral blood, taken before any cancer treatment. The chain carries TRBV29-1 and TRBJ1-2; D gene unclear. The clonotype originates from a male donor older than 55 with stage III lung adenocarcinoma. Written as DNA, the CDR3 is TGCAGCGTTGTCAGACGGGAGGTTAACTATGGCTACACCTTC. This encodes CSVVRREVNYGYTF.